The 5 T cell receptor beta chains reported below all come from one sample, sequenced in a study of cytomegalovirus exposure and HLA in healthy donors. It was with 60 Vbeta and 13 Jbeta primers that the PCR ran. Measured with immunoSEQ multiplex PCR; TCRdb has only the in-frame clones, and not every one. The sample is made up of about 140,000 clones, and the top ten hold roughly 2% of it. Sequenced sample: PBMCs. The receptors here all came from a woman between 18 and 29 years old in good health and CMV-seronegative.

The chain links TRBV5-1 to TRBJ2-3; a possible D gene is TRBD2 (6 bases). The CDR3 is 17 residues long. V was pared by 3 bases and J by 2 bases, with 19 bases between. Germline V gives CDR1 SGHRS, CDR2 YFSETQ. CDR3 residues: CASSSGWEERYTDTQYF. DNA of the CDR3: TGCGCCAGCAGCTCCGGTTGGGAGGAGCGGTACACAGATACGCAGTATTTT. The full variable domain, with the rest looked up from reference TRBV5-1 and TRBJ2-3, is KAGVTQTPRYLIKTRGQQVTLSCSPISGHRSVSWYQQTPGQGLQFLFEYFSETQRNKGNFPGRFSGRQFSNSRSEMNVSTLELGDSALYLCASSSGWEERYTDTQYFGPGTRLTVL.

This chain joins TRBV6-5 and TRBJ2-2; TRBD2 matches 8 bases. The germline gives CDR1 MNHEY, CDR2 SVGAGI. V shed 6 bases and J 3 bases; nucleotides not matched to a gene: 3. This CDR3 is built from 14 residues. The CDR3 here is CASRGAGDTGELFF. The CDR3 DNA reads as TGTGCCAGCAGGGGAGCGGGAGACACCGGGGAGCTGTTTTTT.

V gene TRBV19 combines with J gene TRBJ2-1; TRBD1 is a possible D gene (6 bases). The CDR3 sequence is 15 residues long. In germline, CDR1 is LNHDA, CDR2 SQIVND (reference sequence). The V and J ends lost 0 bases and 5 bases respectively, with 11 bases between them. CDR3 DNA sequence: TGTGCCAGTAGTATAGAACAGGGTCGGCACAATGAGCAGTTCTTC. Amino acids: CASSIEQGRHNEQFF.

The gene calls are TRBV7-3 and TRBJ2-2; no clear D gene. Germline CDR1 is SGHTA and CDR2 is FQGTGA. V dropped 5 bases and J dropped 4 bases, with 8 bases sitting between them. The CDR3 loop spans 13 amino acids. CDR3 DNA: TGTGCCAGCAGCCCAGTGGTCACCGGGGAGCTGTTTTTT. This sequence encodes CASSPVVTGELFF.

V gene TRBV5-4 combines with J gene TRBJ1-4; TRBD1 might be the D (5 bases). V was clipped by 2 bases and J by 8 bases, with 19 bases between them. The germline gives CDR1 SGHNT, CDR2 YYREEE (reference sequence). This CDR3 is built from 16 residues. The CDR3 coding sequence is TGTGCCAGCAGCTTACGTCAAGGGGTTGTAAACGAAAAACTGTTTTTT. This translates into CASSLRQGVVNEKLFF.